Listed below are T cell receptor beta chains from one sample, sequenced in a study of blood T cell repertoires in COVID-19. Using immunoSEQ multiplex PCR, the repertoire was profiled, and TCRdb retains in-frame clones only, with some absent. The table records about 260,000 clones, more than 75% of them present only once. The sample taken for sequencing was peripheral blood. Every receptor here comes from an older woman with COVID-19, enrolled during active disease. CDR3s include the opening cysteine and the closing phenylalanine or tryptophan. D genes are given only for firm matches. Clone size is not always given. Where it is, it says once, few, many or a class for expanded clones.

CDR3 DNA: TGTGCCAGCAGACTAGCGGGAGTCAATGAGCAGTTCTTC
CDR3 protein: CASRLAGVNEQFF
D gene: TRBD2
clone size: NA
J gene: TRBJ2-1
V gene: TRBV6-5

CDR3 DNA: TGTGCTAGTGGTTTATATTCGAACACTGAAGCTTTCTTT
CDR3 protein: CASGLYSNTEAFF
D gene: NA
clone size: NA
J gene: TRBJ1-1
V gene: TRBV12-5

CDR3 DNA: TGCAGTGTTGGGCGTGTCTACGAGCAGTACTTC
CDR3 protein: CSVGRVYEQYF
D gene: NA
clone size: NA
J gene: TRBJ2-7
V gene: TRBV20-1

CDR3 DNA: TGTGCCATCAGTGGGTTGCGGGAGGACAATGAGCAGTTCTTC
CDR3 protein: CAISGLREDNEQFF
D gene: TRBD2
clone size: NA
J gene: TRBJ2-1
V gene: TRBV10-3

CDR3 DNA: TGTGCCAGCAGTTACCTTAAGACAGGGCCCCAGCATTTT
CDR3 protein: CASSYLKTGPQHF
D gene: NA
clone size: once
J gene: TRBJ1-5
V gene: TRBV6-2/TRBV6-3

CDR3 DNA: TGTGCCTGGAGTAACCCCGAGGGCTACTATGGCTACACCTTC
CDR3 protein: CAWSNPEGYYGYTF
D gene: NA
clone size: many
J gene: TRBJ1-2
V gene: TRBV30

CDR3 DNA: TGTGCCAGTAGTATACTCCAGCCTGGGCGCGGCTACACCTTC
CDR3 protein: CASSILQPGRGYTF
D gene: NA
clone size: once
J gene: TRBJ1-2
V gene: TRBV19

CDR3 DNA: TGTGCCAGCAGCAAGACAGGGGGAACAGATACGCAGTATTTT
CDR3 protein: CASSKTGGTDTQYF
D gene: TRBD1
clone size: NA
J gene: TRBJ2-3
V gene: TRBV19

CDR3 DNA: TGTGCCACCAGCAGCACCCCCCCGGGCGAGCAGTACTTC
CDR3 protein: CATSSTPPGEQYF
D gene: NA
clone size: once
J gene: TRBJ2-7
V gene: TRBV15

CDR3 DNA: TGTGCCAGCAGCTTGGAGGGCGGGTTAACTGAAGCTTTCTTT
CDR3 protein: CASSLEGGLTEAFF
D gene: NA
clone size: NA
J gene: TRBJ1-1
V gene: TRBV11-2

CDR3 DNA: TGTGCCAGCAGTCTTCGAGTCGGGAATCTACCTAGCACAGATACGCAGTATTTT
CDR3 protein: CASSLRVGNLPSTDTQYF
D gene: NA
clone size: few
J gene: TRBJ2-3
V gene: TRBV6-6

CDR3 DNA: TGTGCCAGCAGTCCCGACAGGGGGCGAGAGCAGTACTTC
CDR3 protein: CASSPDRGREQYF
D gene: TRBD1
clone size: few
J gene: TRBJ2-7
V gene: TRBV28

CDR3 DNA: TGTGCCAGCAGCTTAGTAGCCGACTACAATGAGCAGTTCTTC
CDR3 protein: CASSLVADYNEQFF
D gene: NA
clone size: NA
J gene: TRBJ2-1
V gene: TRBV13

CDR3 DNA: TGTGCCAGCAGCCTTACTAGCGGGAGAATTTCTGAGCAGTTCTTC
CDR3 protein: CASSLTSGRISEQFF
D gene: TRBD2
clone size: NA
J gene: TRBJ2-1
V gene: TRBV9

CDR3 DNA: TGTGCCAGTAGTCGGGACTCCGCGGGGACCCAGTACTTC
CDR3 protein: CASSRDSAGTQYF
D gene: NA
clone size: NA
J gene: TRBJ2-5
V gene: TRBV19

CDR3 DNA: TGTGCCAGCAGCCCAAGGCAGGCGTGGGAGACCCAGTACTTC
CDR3 protein: CASSPRQAWETQYF
D gene: NA
clone size: NA
J gene: TRBJ2-5
V gene: TRBV7-7

CDR3 DNA: TGTGCCAGTAGTATGGGATTCCTTATGGGACAGGGACCCTACAATCAGCCCCAGCATTTT
CDR3 protein: CASSMGFLMGQGPYNQPQHF
D gene: TRBD1
clone size: once
J gene: TRBJ1-5
V gene: TRBV19

CDR3 DNA: TGCAGCGTTGTCTCGAGGGACACCATATATTTT
CDR3 protein: CSVVSRDTIYF
D gene: NA
clone size: NA
J gene: TRBJ1-3
V gene: TRBV29-1

CDR3 DNA: TGTGCCAGCAGCAGGACAGAAAAGAACACTGAAGCTTTCTTT
CDR3 protein: CASSRTEKNTEAFF
D gene: NA
clone size: NA
J gene: TRBJ1-1
V gene: TRBV7-8

CDR3 DNA: TGTGCCAGCTCACGAGATTACGAGCAGTACTTC
CDR3 protein: CASSRDYEQYF
D gene: NA
clone size: many
J gene: TRBJ2-7
V gene: TRBV18

CDR3 DNA: TGTGCCAGCAGCTTAGCGGGGGAGACCTACGAGCAGTACTTC
CDR3 protein: CASSLAGETYEQYF
D gene: NA
clone size: many
J gene: TRBJ2-7
V gene: TRBV11-2

CDR3 DNA: TGTGCCAGCAGCCCCGGCACAGATACGCAGTATTTT
CDR3 protein: CASSPGTDTQYF
D gene: NA
clone size: NA
J gene: TRBJ2-3
V gene: TRBV7-3

CDR3 DNA: TGCGCCAGCAGCCCCCGGGGGGGGACCCCCGACGGCTACACCTTC
CDR3 protein: CASSPRGGTPDGYTF
D gene: NA
clone size: NA
J gene: TRBJ1-2
V gene: TRBV5-1

CDR3 DNA: TGTGCCAGCAGCTTTACCGGACTAGCGGACAATGAGCAGTTCTTC
CDR3 protein: CASSFTGLADNEQFF
D gene: TRBD2
clone size: NA
J gene: TRBJ2-1
V gene: TRBV7-2

CDR3 DNA: TGTGCCAGCTCGTTGGGGCCCGCCGGCACCATATATTTT
CDR3 protein: CASSLGPAGTIYF
D gene: NA
clone size: few
J gene: TRBJ1-3
V gene: TRBV2

CDR3 DNA: TGCGCCAGCAGCTTGGGACTAATCGTTCCCCATGAGCAGTTCTTC
CDR3 protein: CASSLGLIVPHEQFF
D gene: NA
clone size: NA
J gene: TRBJ2-1
V gene: TRBV5-1

CDR3 DNA: TGCGCCAGCAGCTTGGTGGTAGCGACGCGATCGTTTTACGATGAGCAGTTCTTC
CDR3 protein: CASSLVVATRSFYDEQFF
D gene: NA
clone size: NA
J gene: TRBJ2-1
V gene: TRBV5-1

CDR3 DNA: TGTGCCAGCAGCTACGGCGCGACAGGGGGAGCCGGGGAGCTGTTTTTT
CDR3 protein: CASSYGATGGAGELFF
D gene: TRBD1
clone size: NA
J gene: TRBJ2-2
V gene: TRBV5-4

CDR3 DNA: TGTGCCAGCAGCGTTACTACGGGACTAGCGGGAAATGAGCAGTTCTTC
CDR3 protein: CASSVTTGLAGNEQFF
D gene: TRBD2
clone size: NA
J gene: TRBJ2-1
V gene: TRBV9

CDR3 DNA: TGTGCCAGCAGCCCCCGACAGGGGGCCGGGGAGCTGTTTTTT
CDR3 protein: CASSPRQGAGELFF
D gene: TRBD1
clone size: NA
J gene: TRBJ2-2
V gene: TRBV14

CDR3 DNA: TGTGCCAGCAGTTACAGGAGGTTTTTGAACACTGAAGCTTTCTTT
CDR3 protein: CASSYRRFLNTEAFF
D gene: NA
clone size: NA
J gene: TRBJ1-1
V gene: TRBV6-2/TRBV6-3

CDR3 DNA: TGTGCCAGTAGTAAACGACAGGGTGGGACTAGCGGGAGCTACGAGCAGTACTTC
CDR3 protein: CASSKRQGGTSGSYEQYF
D gene: TRBD2
clone size: once
J gene: TRBJ2-7
V gene: TRBV19

CDR3 DNA: TGTGCCATCAGCCCCTCACCGGGACTAGCGGGAGTGGGGAGGGAGACCCAGTACTTC
CDR3 protein: CAISPSPGLAGVGRETQYF
D gene: TRBD2
clone size: once
J gene: TRBJ2-5
V gene: TRBV10-3

CDR3 DNA: TGTGCCAGCAGCCCGGGACAATACTATGGCTACACCTTC
CDR3 protein: CASSPGQYYGYTF
D gene: NA
clone size: NA
J gene: TRBJ1-2
V gene: TRBV11-1

CDR3 DNA: TGTGCCATCAGTGGACAGGGGGTAGGGGTAGACACCGGGGAGCTGTTTTTT
CDR3 protein: CAISGQGVGVDTGELFF
D gene: TRBD1
clone size: NA
J gene: TRBJ2-2
V gene: TRBV10-3

CDR3 DNA: TGTGCCAGCAGCAGGACAGGGGTGGGCACTGAAGCTTTCTTT
CDR3 protein: CASSRTGVGTEAFF
D gene: TRBD1
clone size: NA
J gene: TRBJ1-1
V gene: TRBV7-3

CDR3 DNA: TGTGCCAGCAGCCTAGCGACTGACCGACCCCAGCATTTT
CDR3 protein: CASSLATDRPQHF
D gene: NA
clone size: once
J gene: TRBJ1-5
V gene: TRBV3-1/TRBV3-2

CDR3 DNA: TGTGCCAGCAGCTTAATAGCGGGCACAGATACGCAGTATTTT
CDR3 protein: CASSLIAGTDTQYF
D gene: NA
clone size: NA
J gene: TRBJ2-3
V gene: TRBV5-6

CDR3 DNA: TGTGCCGGGACGGGGGACAGGGGGCAGGTTGGCTACACCTTC
CDR3 protein: CAGTGDRGQVGYTF
D gene: TRBD1
clone size: NA
J gene: TRBJ1-2
V gene: TRBV28

CDR3 DNA: TGTGCCAGCAGCGTAGCGGTCGGCGAGCAGTACTTC
CDR3 protein: CASSVAVGEQYF
D gene: NA
clone size: NA
J gene: TRBJ2-7
V gene: TRBV9

CDR3 DNA: TGTGCCAGCAGTTGGGAGGAGGCTAACTATGGCTACACCTTC
CDR3 protein: CASSWEEANYGYTF
D gene: NA
clone size: NA
J gene: TRBJ1-2
V gene: TRBV6-2/TRBV6-3

CDR3 DNA: TGTGCCAGCAGTGGACTAGGATCCAATGAGCAGTTCTTC
CDR3 protein: CASSGLGSNEQFF
D gene: NA
clone size: NA
J gene: TRBJ2-1
V gene: TRBV2

CDR3 DNA: TGTGCCAGCAGCCAACACAGGGGTTACACTGAAGCTTTCTTT
CDR3 protein: CASSQHRGYTEAFF
D gene: TRBD1
clone size: NA
J gene: TRBJ1-1
V gene: TRBV7-2

CDR3 DNA: TGTGCCAGTACTAGCGTGGATTGGAACACTGAAGCTTTCTTT
CDR3 protein: CASTSVDWNTEAFF
D gene: NA
clone size: NA
J gene: TRBJ1-1
V gene: TRBV19

CDR3 DNA: TGTGCCAGCAGGGTGCGGTACTCAGAGAACACTGAAGCTTTCTTT
CDR3 protein: CASRVRYSENTEAFF
D gene: NA
clone size: NA
J gene: TRBJ1-1
V gene: TRBV2

CDR3 DNA: TGTGCCAGCAGGAAGGACAGGTCGGCATCACCCCTCCACTTT
CDR3 protein: CASRKDRSASPLHF
D gene: TRBD1
clone size: NA
J gene: TRBJ1-6
V gene: TRBV6-5

CDR3 DNA: TGTGCCAGCAGCGTGGCCGGGACTAGCTCCCCCGATGAGCAGTTCTTC
CDR3 protein: CASSVAGTSSPDEQFF
D gene: TRBD2
clone size: once
J gene: TRBJ2-1
V gene: TRBV9

CDR3 DNA: TGTGCCAGCTACGACAGCCTGAACTACGAGCAGTACTTC
CDR3 protein: CASYDSLNYEQYF
D gene: NA
clone size: NA
J gene: TRBJ2-7
V gene: TRBV28

CDR3 DNA: TGTGCCCGGACCGGGACAGGGGGAAACACCATATATTTT
CDR3 protein: CARTGTGGNTIYF
D gene: TRBD1
clone size: few
J gene: TRBJ1-3
V gene: TRBV30

CDR3 DNA: TGCGCCAGCAGCTTGGTAGGCTCTAGCGGGAGTGAGTACAATGAGCAGTTCTTC
CDR3 protein: CASSLVGSSGSEYNEQFF
D gene: TRBD2
clone size: NA
J gene: TRBJ2-1
V gene: TRBV5-1

CDR3 DNA: TGTGCCAGCAGCAAGGGTGGGGCAGGCCTTGGCTACACCTTC
CDR3 protein: CASSKGGAGLGYTF
D gene: NA
clone size: few
J gene: TRBJ1-2
V gene: TRBV5-6

CDR3 DNA: TGTGCCAGTAGTACACAGGGCCTTGGGGCCAACGTCCTGACTTTC
CDR3 protein: CASSTQGLGANVLTF
D gene: NA
clone size: NA
J gene: TRBJ2-6
V gene: TRBV19

CDR3 DNA: TGTGCCAGCAGCTTAGTCTCGACTGAAGCTTTCTTT
CDR3 protein: CASSLVSTEAFF
D gene: NA
clone size: once
J gene: TRBJ1-1
V gene: TRBV7-9

CDR3 DNA: TGTGCCAGCAGTTTCTTCTCGGGGGTTAACTATGGCTACACCTTC
CDR3 protein: CASSFFSGVNYGYTF
D gene: NA
clone size: NA
J gene: TRBJ1-2
V gene: TRBV27

CDR3 DNA: TGTGCCACCAGTGAATCCTTCGGCGGACTAGCGGGCACAGATACGCAGTATTTT
CDR3 protein: CATSESFGGLAGTDTQYF
D gene: TRBD2
clone size: NA
J gene: TRBJ2-3
V gene: TRBV24-1